Listed below are T cell receptor beta chains from one sample, sequenced in a study of T cell repertoires in cytomegalovirus infection. TCRdb reprocessed the reads with MiXCR, giving one entry per CDR3 protein. The repertoire consists of just under 550,000 distinct CDR3 sequences, with about 30% occurring once and the leading ten covering around 13%. Source material: PBMCs. These TCRs come from a human donor in good health (CMV status not recorded). Some clones in this sample may be carry-over from other donors' samples. Both conserved end residues are part of each CDR3. The order of the fields is V gene, D gene, clone size, J gene, CDR3 protein, CDR3 DNA. D genes are given only for firm matches. Size tells how often a clone was seen (once, few, many) or the class of an expanded clone, and some rows leave it out.

v_call: TRBV6-5
d_call: TRBD2
clone_size: NA
j_call: TRBJ2-5
cdr3_aa: CASRKGAGFQETQYF
cdr3_nt: TGTGCCAGCAGAAAGGGAGCGGGATTCCAAGAGACCCAGTACTTC

v_call: TRBV27
d_call: TRBD2
clone_size: few
j_call: TRBJ2-1
cdr3_aa: CASSLSIGLAVYNEQFF
cdr3_nt: TGTGCCAGCAGTTTGTCCATCGGACTAGCGGTTTACAATGAGCAGTTCTTC

v_call: TRBV3-1
d_call: NA
clone_size: NA
j_call: TRBJ1-1
cdr3_aa: CASSQGGLANTEAFF
cdr3_nt: TGTGCCAGCAGCCAAGGGGGGCTGGCGAACACTGAAGCTTTCTTT

v_call: TRBV12-3/TRBV12-4
d_call: TRBD2
clone_size: many
j_call: TRBJ2-1
cdr3_aa: CASSFLRLAGYNEQFF
cdr3_nt: TGTGCCAGCAGTTTCCTAAGACTAGCGGGGTACAATGAGCAGTTCTTC

v_call: TRBV2
d_call: TRBD2
clone_size: NA
j_call: TRBJ2-3
cdr3_aa: CASRMTSSTDTQYF
cdr3_nt: TGTGCCAGCAGGATGACTAGCAGCACAGATACGCAGTATTTT

v_call: TRBV19
d_call: NA
clone_size: NA
j_call: TRBJ1-3
cdr3_aa: CASSQPGHNSGNTIYF
cdr3_nt: TGTGCCAGTAGTCAACCGGGACACAACTCTGGAAACACCATATATTTT

v_call: TRBV7-2
d_call: NA
clone_size: many
j_call: TRBJ2-5
cdr3_aa: CASSLGSRGWETQYF
cdr3_nt: TGTGCCAGCAGCTTAGGGTCCCGAGGTTGGGAGACCCAGTACTTC

v_call: TRBV6-1
d_call: NA
clone_size: NA
j_call: TRBJ2-7
cdr3_aa: CASRMNYEQYF
cdr3_nt: TGTGCCAGCAGAATGAACTACGAGCAGTACTTC

v_call: TRBV30
d_call: NA
clone_size: few
j_call: TRBJ2-5
cdr3_aa: CAWKGVSETQYF
cdr3_nt: TGTGCCTGGAAGGGAGTATCGGAGACCCAGTACTTC

v_call: TRBV19
d_call: NA
clone_size: few
j_call: TRBJ2-1
cdr3_aa: CASSEGFNEQFF
cdr3_nt: TGTGCTTCCTCGGAGGGTTTCAATGAGCAGTTCTTC

v_call: TRBV27
d_call: NA
clone_size: few
j_call: TRBJ1-5
cdr3_aa: CASSLGGAWNQPQHF
cdr3_nt: TGTGCCAGCAGTTTAGGGGGGGCATGGAATCAGCCCCAGCATTTT

v_call: TRBV3-1
d_call: TRBD2
clone_size: NA
j_call: TRBJ2-5
cdr3_aa: CASSQQGWGLAGPQETQYF
cdr3_nt: TGTGCCAGCAGCCAACAGGGCTGGGGACTAGCGGGACCCCAAGAGACCCAGTACTTC

v_call: TRBV12-3/TRBV12-4
d_call: NA
clone_size: few
j_call: TRBJ2-1
cdr3_aa: CASGFAGEQFF
cdr3_nt: TGTGCCAGCGGCTTCGCGGGCGAGCAGTTCTTC

v_call: TRBV28
d_call: TRBD2
clone_size: NA
j_call: TRBJ2-1
cdr3_aa: CASSLQSGRGNEQFF
cdr3_nt: TGTGCCAGCAGTTTGCAAAGCGGGAGGGGCAATGAGCAGTTCTTC

v_call: TRBV19
d_call: TRBD1
clone_size: NA
j_call: TRBJ1-5
cdr3_aa: CASRPTDRGMNQPQHF
cdr3_nt: TGTGCCAGTAGACCGACAGACAGGGGGATGAATCAGCCCCAGCATTTT

v_call: TRBV27
d_call: NA
clone_size: NA
j_call: TRBJ2-7
cdr3_aa: CASSLVKLPYEQYF
cdr3_nt: TGTGCCAGCAGTTTAGTAAAGCTCCCCTACGAGCAGTACTTC

v_call: TRBV7-6
d_call: NA
clone_size: NA
j_call: TRBJ2-1
cdr3_aa: CASSSYSDEQFF
cdr3_nt: TGTGCCAGCAGCAGTTACTCAGATGAGCAGTTCTTC

v_call: TRBV29-1
d_call: NA
clone_size: NA
j_call: TRBJ2-1
cdr3_aa: CSVVGGRDSSYNEQFF
cdr3_nt: TGCAGCGTTGTGGGGGGTCGCGATAGCTCCTACAATGAGCAGTTCTTC

v_call: TRBV6-2/TRBV6-3
d_call: NA
clone_size: NA
j_call: TRBJ2-6
cdr3_aa: CASARDSGANVLTF
cdr3_nt: TGTGCCAGCGCCAGGGACTCTGGGGCCAACGTCCTGACTTTC

v_call: TRBV6-2/TRBV6-3
d_call: TRBD1
clone_size: NA
j_call: TRBJ2-2
cdr3_aa: CASNSPGQTWAGELFF
cdr3_nt: TGTGCCAGCAATTCTCCGGGACAGACGTGGGCCGGGGAGCTGTTTTTT

v_call: TRBV28
d_call: NA
clone_size: few
j_call: TRBJ2-7
cdr3_aa: CASREGPYSYEQYF
cdr3_nt: TGTGCCAGCAGGGAGGGACCATACTCCTACGAGCAGTACTTC

v_call: TRBV12-3/TRBV12-4
d_call: NA
clone_size: few
j_call: TRBJ1-1
cdr3_aa: CASSLALIGDTEAFF
cdr3_nt: TGTGCCAGCAGTTTAGCGCTGATAGGGGACACTGAAGCTTTCTTT

v_call: TRBV27
d_call: NA
clone_size: few
j_call: TRBJ2-3
cdr3_aa: CASSLTGTLTDTQYF
cdr3_nt: TGTGCCAGCAGTTTGACAGGGACTCTAACAGATACGCAGTATTTT

v_call: TRBV7-2
d_call: NA
clone_size: many
j_call: TRBJ1-2
cdr3_aa: CASSPAAAPDYGYTF
cdr3_nt: TGTGCCAGCAGCCCAGCGGCGGCGCCGGACTATGGCTACACCTTC

v_call: TRBV18
d_call: NA
clone_size: NA
j_call: TRBJ1-6
cdr3_aa: CASSPAFEGYNSPLHF
cdr3_nt: TGTGCCAGCTCACCAGCCTTCGAGGGCTATAATTCACCCCTCCACTTT

v_call: TRBV7-2
d_call: TRBD1
clone_size: many
j_call: TRBJ2-5
cdr3_aa: CASSPGTGQETQYF
cdr3_nt: TGTGCCAGCAGCCCCGGGACAGGGCAAGAGACCCAGTACTTC

v_call: TRBV10-3
d_call: TRBD1
clone_size: NA
j_call: TRBJ2-3
cdr3_aa: CAISPGQALSTDTQYF
cdr3_nt: TGTGCCATCAGTCCGGGACAGGCACTTAGTACAGATACGCAGTATTTT

v_call: TRBV12-3/TRBV12-4
d_call: NA
clone_size: NA
j_call: TRBJ2-1
cdr3_aa: CASSLVLLGNEQFF
cdr3_nt: TGTGCCAGCAGTTTAGTCCTTTTAGGCAATGAGCAGTTCTTC

v_call: TRBV4-3
d_call: TRBD2
clone_size: NA
j_call: TRBJ2-2
cdr3_aa: CASSQDRRRSGTVYTGELFF
cdr3_nt: TGCGCCAGCAGCCAAGATCGGAGAAGGAGCGGGACGGTCTACACCGGGGAGCTGTTTTTT

v_call: TRBV29-1
d_call: NA
clone_size: NA
j_call: TRBJ1-4
cdr3_aa: CSVVGPGTNEKLFF
cdr3_nt: TGCAGCGTTGTTGGGCCCGGAACTAATGAAAAACTGTTTTTT

v_call: TRBV5-6
d_call: TRBD1
clone_size: NA
j_call: TRBJ2-5
cdr3_aa: CASSQPGQGSLETQYF
cdr3_nt: TGTGCCAGCAGCCAGCCCGGACAGGGAAGTCTAGAGACCCAGTACTTC

v_call: TRBV20-1
d_call: NA
clone_size: few
j_call: TRBJ1-2
cdr3_aa: CSAVTGLGGYTF
cdr3_nt: TGCAGTGCTGTTACAGGGTTAGGAGGCTACACCTTC

v_call: TRBV12-3/TRBV12-4
d_call: TRBD2
clone_size: few
j_call: TRBJ2-2
cdr3_aa: CASSGTSGGPRRGLFF
cdr3_nt: TGTGCCAGCAGTGGGACTAGCGGGGGTCCCCGAAGGGGGCTGTTTTTT

v_call: TRBV19
d_call: TRBD1
clone_size: NA
j_call: TRBJ2-7
cdr3_aa: CASPRQGAAEQYF
cdr3_nt: TGTGCCAGCCCCCGACAGGGGGCTGCCGAGCAGTACTTC

v_call: TRBV10-3
d_call: NA
clone_size: many
j_call: TRBJ1-4
cdr3_aa: CAISVGGTNEKLFF
cdr3_nt: TGTGCCATCAGTGTCGGGGGGACTAATGAAAAACTGTTTTTT

v_call: TRBV5-4
d_call: NA
clone_size: NA
j_call: TRBJ2-3
cdr3_aa: CASSLAGPGTDTQYF
cdr3_nt: TGTGCCAGCAGCTTAGCTGGGCCGGGGACAGATACGCAGTATTTT